This T cell receptor beta chain was captured by sequencing in a study of PD-1 blockade in classical Hodgkin lymphoma. Findings of the study overall: Newly diagnosed patients had baseline TCR diversity that was reportedly lower than that of healthy donors. The CD4+ diversity rise by C4D1 was clearest in complete responders.

Germline-derived CDR1 and CDR2 are SGHDT and YYEEEE. Trimming at V came to 4 bases and at J to 2 bases, leaving 9 bases not matched to a gene. The CDR3 contains 16 residues. Relapses following autologous stem cell transplantation were seen in all patients, with brentuximab vedotin exposure varying. The assay was immunoSEQ multiplex PCR, and TCRdb's table has in-frame clones only and misses some. Among around 19,000 clones listed, about 81% were seen once. For this clone: Its antigen is not known.

V gene TRBV5-6 combines with J gene TRBJ2-3; 8 bases are a match to TRBD2. Sequenced here: peripheral blood mononuclear cells (PBMCs), sampled at baseline. The sequence derives from a human donor with classical Hodgkin lymphoma. The CDR3 here is CASSVGLATVTDTQYF. The CDR3, as DNA: TGTGCCAGCAGCGTCGGACTAGCTACCGTCACAGATACGCAGTATTTT.